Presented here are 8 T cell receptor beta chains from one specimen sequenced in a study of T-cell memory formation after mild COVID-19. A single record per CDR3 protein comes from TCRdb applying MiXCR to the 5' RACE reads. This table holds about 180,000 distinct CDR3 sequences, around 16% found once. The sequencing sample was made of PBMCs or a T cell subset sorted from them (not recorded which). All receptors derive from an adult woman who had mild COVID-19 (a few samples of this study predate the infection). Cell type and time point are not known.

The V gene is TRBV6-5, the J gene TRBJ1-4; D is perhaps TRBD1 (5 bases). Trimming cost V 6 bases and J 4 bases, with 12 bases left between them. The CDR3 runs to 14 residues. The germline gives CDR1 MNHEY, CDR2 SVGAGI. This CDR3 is CASSTTGVNEKLFF. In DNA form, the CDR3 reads TGTGCCAGCAGCACGACGGGGGTTAATGAAAAACTGTTTTTT.

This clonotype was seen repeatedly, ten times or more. This CDR3 is CSVESLGGGLAKNIQYF. As DNA, the CDR3 is TGCAGCGTTGAATCCCTTGGAGGCGGACTAGCCAAAAACATTCAGTACTTC. The chain recombines TRBV29-1 with TRBJ2-4; D may be TRBD2 (5 bases). The germline gives CDR1 SQVTM, CDR2 ANQGSEA. The CDR3 totals 17 residues. Trimming took 2 bases from V and 0 from J, leaving 17 bases between them.

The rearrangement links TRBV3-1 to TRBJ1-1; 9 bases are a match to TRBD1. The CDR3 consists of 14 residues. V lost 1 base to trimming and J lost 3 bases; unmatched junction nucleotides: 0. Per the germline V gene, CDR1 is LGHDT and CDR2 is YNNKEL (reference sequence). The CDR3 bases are TGTGCCAGCAGCCAAGGACAGGGGGACACTGAAGCTTTCTTT. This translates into CASSQGQGDTEAFF.

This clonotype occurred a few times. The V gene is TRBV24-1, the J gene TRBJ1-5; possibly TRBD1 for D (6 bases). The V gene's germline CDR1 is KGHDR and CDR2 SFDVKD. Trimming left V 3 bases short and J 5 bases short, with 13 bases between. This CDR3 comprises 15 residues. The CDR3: CATSDARTADQPQHF. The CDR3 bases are TGTGCCACCAGTGATGCCCGGACAGCCGATCAGCCCCAGCATTTT.

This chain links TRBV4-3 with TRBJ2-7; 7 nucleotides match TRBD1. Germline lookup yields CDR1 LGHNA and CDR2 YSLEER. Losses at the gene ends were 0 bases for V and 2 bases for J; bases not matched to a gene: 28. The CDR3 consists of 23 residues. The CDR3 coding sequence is TGCGCCAGCAGCCAAGATAAGGGGCCGCCCGACAGGGTCCCTTACCTCACCGCCTACGAGCAGTACTTC. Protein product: CASSQDKGPPDRVPYLTAYEQYF.

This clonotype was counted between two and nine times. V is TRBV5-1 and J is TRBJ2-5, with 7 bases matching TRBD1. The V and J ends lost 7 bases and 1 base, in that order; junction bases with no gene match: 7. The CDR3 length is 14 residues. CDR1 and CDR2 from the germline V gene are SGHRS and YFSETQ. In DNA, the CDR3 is TGCGCCAGCCAGCCGGGACAGCCCCAAGAGACCCAGTACTTC. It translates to CASQPGQPQETQYF.

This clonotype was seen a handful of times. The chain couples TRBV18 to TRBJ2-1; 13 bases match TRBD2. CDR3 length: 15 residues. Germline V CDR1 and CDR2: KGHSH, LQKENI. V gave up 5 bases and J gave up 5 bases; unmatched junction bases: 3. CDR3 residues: CASSTSGGANNEQFF. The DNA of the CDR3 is TGTGCCAGCTCAACTAGCGGGGGGGCCAACAATGAGCAGTTCTTC.

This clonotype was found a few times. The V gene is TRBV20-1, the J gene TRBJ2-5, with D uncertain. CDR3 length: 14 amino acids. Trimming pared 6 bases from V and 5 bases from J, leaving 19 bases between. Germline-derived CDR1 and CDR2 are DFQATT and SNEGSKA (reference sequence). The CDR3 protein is CSAPSPWPSETQYF. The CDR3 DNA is TGCAGTGCCCCCTCGCCCTGGCCTTCGGAGACCCAGTACTTC.